Detailed here is one T cell receptor (beta chain). CDR1 and CDR2 from the germline V gene are LNHDA and SQIVND (reference sequence). V lost 5 bases to trimming and J lost 0 bases, with 10 bases between them. This CDR3 comprises 14 residues. Original processing notes: Reference gene primer amplification gave estimated nucleated cell counts. Sequenced by immunoSEQ multiplex PCR; TCRdb stores in-frame clones only, minus some. V and J calls and clone size are those listed in that table; D and trimming were worked out from the DNA. The sample lists around 250,000 clones, approximately 81% occurring once. The data originate from a study of blood T cell repertoires in COVID-19. Study information: Sample material is recorded as cDNA or gDNA derived from T cells, B-cell-depleted T cells, or PBMCs.

Sequenced sample: peripheral blood. This sequence was found in a woman between 18 and 30 years old with acute or convalescent COVID-19. J is TRBJ1-1 and V is TRBV19, with D unresolved. CDR3 sequence (DNA): TGTGCCAGTAGTTCACAGACCATGAACACTGAAGCTTTCTTT. This codes for CASSSQTMNTEAFF.